Presented here are 25 T cell receptor beta chains from one specimen sequenced in a study of graft-versus-host responses after intestinal transplantation. Clones were sequenced by immunoSEQ multiplex PCR, and TCRdb holds only the in-frame ones, with some missing. The top ten hold roughly 0.1% of the sample, which has tens of thousands of clones, about nine tenths seen once. Their antigens remain unidentified. This specimen consisted of unstimulated CD4+ T cells sorted from spleen or lymph node cells, obtained before intestinal transplant. The receptors were gathered from a human donor who received an intestinal transplant.

V usage is TRBV19 and J usage is TRBJ2-6, with a possible D match to TRBD1 (6 bases). CDR3 size: 14 residues. Trimming stripped 5 bases from V and 4 bases from J, with 9 bases between. Germline lookup yields CDR1 LNHDA and CDR2 SQIVND (reference sequence). DNA of the CDR3: TGTGCCAGTAGTTCAAGGGGGGGGGCCAACGTCCTGACTTTC. As protein: CASSSRGGANVLTF.

This rearrangement joins TRBV5-5 to TRBJ1-5; the D is unclear. The CDR3 is made up of 14 amino acids. Germline-derived CDR1 and CDR2 are SGHKS and YYEKEE (reference sequence). Trimming cost V 4 bases and J 0 bases, with 8 bases left between them. Here the CDR3 reads CASSPLNSNQPQHF. CDR3 sequence (DNA): TGTGCCAGCAGCCCGTTAAATAGCAATCAGCCCCAGCATTTT.

The CDR3 DNA is TGTGCCAGCAGCCCGCTGGGAGGACAGGAAAACTATGGCTACACCTTC. This translates into CASSPLGGQENYGYTF. The chain couples TRBV5-6 to TRBJ1-2; TRBD1 aligns across 7 bases. With 4 bases clipped from V and 2 bases from J, the junction kept 11 bases outside the gene matches. The CDR3 runs 16 residues. The germline gives CDR1 SGHDT, CDR2 YYEEEE.

CDR3: CASRGPPGQTSTNEKLFF. In DNA form, the CDR3 reads TGTGCCAGTAGGGGTCCGCCGGGACAGACTTCAACTAATGAAAAACTGTTTTTT. The V call is TRBV19, the J call TRBJ1-4; 7 bases are a match to TRBD1. J was trimmed by 0 bases and V by 6 bases; bases with no gene match: 13. The CDR3 loop spans 18 amino acids. The germline V gene has CDR1 LNHDA and CDR2 SQIVND (reference sequence).

This chain joins TRBV27 and TRBJ1-2; 7 bases are shared with TRBD1. The V and J ends lost 8 bases and 8 bases, in that order; junction bases with no gene match: 11. Germline-derived CDR1 and CDR2 are MNHEY and SMNVEV (reference sequence). There are 13 residues in the CDR3. The CDR3 DNA reads TGTGCCAGCCGAGGGACAGCCTCTTTGGGCTACACCTTC. Translating gives CASRGTASLGYTF.

CDR3: CASRSGAHLYGYTF. The CDR3 coding sequence is TGTGCCAGTAGGAGCGGGGCCCACCTCTATGGCTACACCTTC. J is TRBJ1-2 and V is TRBV19; TRBD1 might be the D (5 bases). V gave up 6 bases and J gave up 4 bases, with 15 bases separating them. The CDR3 totals 14 residues. The germline CDR1 and CDR2 sequences are LNHDA and SQIVND (reference sequence).

This clone was seen a single time. The rearrangement joins TRBV11-2 to TRBJ2-7; a weak D match, TRBD1 (5 bases). Per germline, CDR1 SGHAT and CDR2 FQNNGV. The CDR3 loop spans 15 amino acids. Trimming cost V 5 bases and J 6 bases, with 20 bases left between them. Here the CDR3 DNA reads TGTGCCAGCAGCCTATTAGGGGTAACGAGAGGCGAGCAGTACTTC. Translated, it gives CASSLLGVTRGEQYF.

J is TRBJ2-3 and V is TRBV7-2; D gene unclear. Germline-derived CDR1 and CDR2 are SGHTA and FQGNSA. Trimming pared 2 bases from V and 3 bases from J, leaving 12 bases between. CDR3 length: 15 residues. CDR3 sequence (DNA): TGTGCCAGCAGCTTACCGGCCACTATAACAGATACGCAGTATTTT. Its translation: CASSLPATITDTQYF.

The CDR3 is CAWTRDSREQFF. CDR3 in DNA: TGTGCCTGGACCCGGGACTCCCGTGAGCAGTTCTTC. The V and J genes are TRBV30 and TRBJ2-1; D might be TRBD2 (6 bases). Trimming shortened V by 4 bases and J by 9 bases, and 13 bases separated the two germline ends. This CDR3 spans 12 amino acids. Germline CDR1 is GTSNPN and CDR2 is SVGIG (reference sequence).

J is TRBJ2-4 and V is TRBV27; D gene ambiguous. This CDR3 contains 15 residues. V lost 5 bases, J lost 2 bases, and 13 bases lay in between. Germline CDR1 is MNHEY and CDR2 is SMNVEV (reference sequence). CDR3 amino acids: CASSRFGVTKNIQYF. The CDR3 DNA reads TGTGCCAGCAGTAGGTTTGGAGTTACCAAAAACATTCAGTACTTC.

This clone has only a few counts. The V and J genes are TRBV12-5 and TRBJ1-3, with 7 bases matching TRBD1. Losses at the gene ends were 0 bases for V and 4 bases for J; bases not matched to a gene: 6. Germline V lookup: CDR1 LGHNT, CDR2 FRNRAP. This CDR3 is 16 amino acids long. CDR3 coding DNA: TGTGCTAGTGGTTTGGTAGAAAGGGGGCGGGGAAACACCATATATTTT. Its translation: CASGLVERGRGNTIYF.

The chain combines TRBV25-1 with TRBJ2-3; the D gene is possibly TRBD1 (6 bases). V shed 4 bases and J shed 0 bases, with 17 bases lying between them. The CDR3 length is 17 residues. The germline gives CDR1 MGHDK, CDR2 SYGVNS. The CDR3: CASSVRTVRISTDTQYF. DNA of the CDR3: TGTGCCAGCAGTGTCCGGACAGTACGGATTAGCACAGATACGCAGTATTTT.

The chain combines TRBV10-3 with TRBJ2-1; 10 bases align to TRBD2. Losses at the gene ends were 3 bases for V and 5 bases for J; bases not matched to a gene: 7. The CDR3 is 16 residues long. CDR1 is ENHRY and CDR2 is SYGVKD in the germline V gene. CDR3 loop: CAISDGASGGDNEQFF. CDR3 bases: TGTGCCATCAGTGATGGCGCTAGCGGGGGAGACAATGAGCAGTTCTTC.

V gene TRBV7-2 combines with J gene TRBJ1-6, with 12 bases aligning to TRBD1. Trimming took 6 bases from V and 9 from J; bases not matched to a gene: 9. The CDR3 totals 16 residues. The germline CDR1 and CDR2 sequences are SGHTA and FQGNSA. The CDR3 bases are TGTGCCAGCAGTTCCCCGGGACAGGGGGCGAGTTCACCCCTCCACTTT. Its translation is CASSSPGQGASSPLHF. The variable domain in full, completed from reference TRBV7-2 and TRBJ1-6, reads GAGVSQSPSNKVTEKGKDVELRCDPISGHTALYWYRQSLGQGLEFLIYFQGNSAPDKSGLPSDRFSAERTGGSVSTLTIQRTQQEDSAVYLCASSSPGQGASSPLHFGNGTRLTVT.

This clone is a singleton in its sample. The chain uses TRBV29-1 and TRBJ1-2, with D possibly TRBD1 on 6 matching bases. The CDR3 runs 14 residues. V was trimmed by 5 bases and J by 0 bases, leaving 13 bases between them. Germline V gene lookup returns CDR1 SQVTM and CDR2 ANQGSEA. The chain's CDR3 is CSVTGFSANYGYTF. The CDR3 bases are TGCAGCGTTACAGGGTTCTCAGCTAACTATGGCTACACCTTC.

V usage is TRBV6-5 and J usage is TRBJ2-5; 9 bases are a match to TRBD2. The CDR3 runs to 15 residues. CDR1 and CDR2 from the germline V gene are MNHEY and SVGAGI. Trimming removed 5 bases from V and 2 bases from J; junction bases left unmatched: 6. CDR3 region: CASSGLAGQQETQYF. The CDR3 DNA sequence: TGTGCCAGCAGTGGGCTAGCGGGGCAACAAGAGACCCAGTACTTC.

The CDR3 coding sequence is TGTGCCAGCAGTGTGAACAGGGATGGTGATACGCAGTATTTT. Amino acids: CASSVNRDGDTQYF. The rearrangement links TRBV2 to TRBJ2-3; weak D call: TRBD1 (6 bases). This CDR3 comprises 14 residues. Germline CDR1 and CDR2: SNHLY and FYNNEI. Trimming removed 4 bases at V and 6 bases at J, with 14 bases between.

The chain has TRBV7-8 and TRBJ2-7; a weak D match, TRBD2 (6 bases). CDR1 and CDR2 from the germline V gene are SGHVS and FQNEAQ. This CDR3 has 16 residues. V was clipped by 6 bases and J by 2 bases, with 20 bases between them. CDR3 in amino acids: CASRPLRGADPYEQYF. The CDR3 bases are TGTGCCAGCAGGCCCCTACGCGGGGCGGATCCCTACGAGCAGTACTTC.

J is TRBJ1-2 and V is TRBV27; TRBD1 agrees at 7 bases. Germline V CDR1 and CDR2: MNHEY, SMNVEV (reference sequence). V trimming: 5 bases; J trimming: 4 bases; junction bases outside the gene matches: 10. The CDR3 has 15 residues. CDR3 nucleotides: TGTGCCAGCAGTCCCCGGGAGGGGGCCGTCTATGGCTACACCTTC. The encoded protein is CASSPREGAVYGYTF.

The V call is TRBV19, the J call TRBJ2-2; 11 bases are shared with TRBD2. The CDR3 totals 17 residues. The V segment lost 3 bases and the J segment 8 bases; nucleotides outside the gene matches: 11. Germline-derived CDR1 and CDR2 are LNHDA and SQIVND (reference sequence). CDR3 DNA sequence: TGTGCCAGTAGTATTTCCCGACTAGCGGGGAGGTCGGGGGAGCTGTTTTTT. Protein product: CASSISRLAGRSGELFF. Variable domain in full (rest from reference TRBV19 and TRBJ2-2): DGGITQSPKYLFRKEGQNVTLSCEQNLNHDAMYWYRQDPGQGLRLIYYSQIVNDFQKGDIAEGYSVSREKKESFPLTVTSAQKNPTAFYLCASSISRLAGRSGELFFGEGSRLTVL.

The chain links TRBV15 to TRBJ1-3; D ambiguous. V gave up 1 base and J gave up 4 bases, with 2 bases separating them. This CDR3 is built from 12 residues. Germline values: CDR1 LNHNV, CDR2 YYDKDF (reference sequence). CDR3 amino acids: CATSRAGNTIYF. The CDR3, as DNA: TGTGCCACCAGCAGAGCAGGAAACACCATATATTTT. The entire variable domain, with the rest obtained from reference TRBV15 and TRBJ1-3, is as follows: DAMVIQNPRYQVTQFGKPVTLSCSQTLNHNVMYWYQQKSSQAPKLLFHYYDKDFNNEADTPDNFQSRRPNTSFCFLDIRSPGLGDTAMYLCATSRAGNTIYFGEGSWLTVV.

V gene TRBV29-1 combines with J gene TRBJ1-2; D may be TRBD1 (5 bases). Trimming left V 4 bases short and J 6 bases short, with 9 bases between. Germline V lookup: CDR1 SQVTM, CDR2 ANQGSEA. The CDR3 is made up of 11 amino acids. DNA of the CDR3: TGCAGCGTTGCAGGGTTCGATGGCTACACCTTC. It translates to CSVAGFDGYTF.

J is TRBJ2-3 and V is TRBV19, with 7 nucleotides matching TRBD1. V lost 10 bases and J lost 0; bases outside the gene matches: 4. Germline CDR1 reads LNHDA; CDR2 reads SQIVND (reference sequence). The CDR3 runs to 13 residues. CDR3 bases: TGTGCCACCCGAGGGGGCAGCACAGATACGCAGTATTTT. Translating it yields CATRGGSTDTQYF.

V is TRBV5-1 and J is TRBJ1-1, with D perhaps TRBD1 (6 bases). Trimming pared 2 bases from V and 1 base from J, leaving 9 bases between. The CDR3 has 14 residues. Germline V gene lookup returns CDR1 SGHRS and CDR2 YFSETQ. CDR3 coding DNA: TGCGCCAGCAGCTTACAGGGACCGAACACTGAAGCTTTCTTT. Protein product: CASSLQGPNTEAFF.

The chain carries TRBV14 and TRBJ1-5, with D possibly being TRBD1 (6 bases). The CDR3 runs to 13 residues. Germline V CDR1 and CDR2: SGHDN, FVKESK. The V and J ends lost 9 bases and 6 bases respectively, with 15 bases between them. CDR3 region: CARQGLDSQPQHF. DNA of the CDR3: TGTGCCAGGCAGGGGTTAGATAGTCAGCCCCAGCATTTT.